The 10 T cell receptor beta chains below were found in one sample sequenced in a study of cytotoxic CD8 clonotypes in ibrutinib-treated CLL. Sequencing used immunoSEQ multiplex PCR; TCRdb keeps in-frame clones, though not all of them. The repertoire holds more than 85,000 clones, with around 77% as singletons. The sequencing here drew on PBMCs, taken after 24 months of ibrutinib treatment. Receptors originate from a human donor with chronic lymphocytic leukemia.

This sequence joins TRBV7-3 and TRBJ1-1; 8 bases match TRBD1. V shed 5 bases, J shed 3 bases, and the junction held 11 bases outside the gene matches. The CDR3 is 16 amino acids. The V gene's germline CDR1 is SGHTA and CDR2 FQGTGA. As DNA, the CDR3 is TGTGCCAGCAGCACTACAGGGGGGTCTTTCCACACTGAAGCTTTCTTT. Residues: CASSTTGGSFHTEAFF.

This CDR3 is CASSKATGTFEQYF. The CDR3 coding sequence is TGTGCCAGCAGCAAAGCGACCGGCACTTTCGAGCAGTACTTC. The rearrangement uses TRBV21-1 and TRBJ2-7. TRBV21-1 represents a pseudogene. The length of the CDR3 is 14 residues.

This chain links TRBV19 with TRBJ2-2, with TRBD1 matching 10 bases. With 4 bases clipped from V and 5 bases from J, the junction kept 4 bases outside the gene matches. Germline assignment: CDR1 LNHDA and CDR2 SQIVND (reference sequence). The CDR3 contains 15 residues. The CDR3 loop reads CASSRGQGITGELFF. CDR3 DNA: TGTGCCAGTAGTAGGGGACAGGGGATAACCGGGGAGCTGTTTTTT.

This clone was recorded a few times. The J gene is TRBJ2-7, the V gene TRBV5-6; D is ambiguous. Germline CDR1 and CDR2: SGHDT and YYEEEE. The CDR3 runs 14 residues. V lost 1 base and J 1 base, leaving 9 bases between the germline ends. CDR3 in amino acids: CASSLRSASYEQYF. The CDR3 bases are TGTGCCAGCAGCTTGCGGAGCGCGTCCTACGAGCAGTACTTC. Full variable domain (rest looked up from reference TRBV5-6 and TRBJ2-7): DAGVTQSPTHLIKTRGQQVTLRCSPKSGHDTVSWYQQALGQGPQFIFQYYEEEERQRGNFPDRFSGHQFPNYSSELNVNALLLGDSALYLCASSLRSASYEQYFGPGTRLTVT.

CDR3 protein: CASSWTWSPEAFF. In DNA form, the CDR3 reads TGTGCCAGCAGTTGGACGTGGAGCCCTGAAGCTTTCTTT. The chain is built from TRBV28 and TRBJ1-1; no definite D call. The ends were cut back, 4 bases at V and 6 bases at J, with 12 bases in the middle. This CDR3 spans 13 amino acids. Germline V gene lookup returns CDR1 MDHEN and CDR2 SYDVKM.

The genes are TRBV5-6 and TRBJ2-7; no reliable D call. The V end was cut by 0 bases, the J end by 11 bases, with 12 bases between. CDR1 and CDR2 from the germline V gene are SGHDT and YYEEEE. The CDR3 loop spans 12 amino acids. The CDR3 DNA follows: TGTGCCAGCAGCTTGGACTCGGCAGTCGAGTACTTC. It is translated as CASSLDSAVEYF.

This chain connects TRBV29-1 to TRBJ2-2, with 8 bases identical to TRBD1. The CDR3 covers 14 residues. Germline-derived CDR1 and CDR2 are SQVTM and ANQGSEA. The ends lost 2 bases at V and 7 bases at J; junction bases unmatched: 6. The CDR3 DNA reads as TGCAGCGTTGAAATACAGGGGGAGATCGGGGAGCTGTTTTTT. As protein: CSVEIQGEIGELFF.

This chain joins TRBV27 and TRBJ2-5; D is unclear. Trimming took 3 bases from V and 2 from J, leaving 4 bases between them. There are 12 residues in the CDR3. Germline CDR1 is MNHEY and CDR2 is SMNVEV (reference sequence). The CDR3 region is CASSLRQETQYF. CDR3 DNA sequence: TGTGCCAGCAGTTTGAGGCAAGAGACCCAGTACTTC.

This clone occurred many times. The CDR3 loop is CASRGGQGTYGYTF. CDR3 sequence (DNA): TGTGCCAGCAGGGGGGGACAGGGCACATATGGCTACACCTTC. This chain uses TRBV2 with TRBJ1-2, with 9 nucleotides matching TRBD1. V shed 6 bases and J 5 bases; nucleotides not matched to a gene: 7. Germline V gene lookup returns CDR1 SNHLY and CDR2 FYNNEI. The CDR3 is 14 residues long.

The rearrangement joins TRBV28 to TRBJ1-2; D perhaps matches TRBD1 (6 bases). V was cut by 6 bases and J by 4 bases, with 15 bases left in between. Germline CDR1 and CDR2: MDHEN and SYDVKM. The CDR3 loop spans 14 amino acids. The CDR3 nucleotides read TGTGCCAGCAGCAGACAGGCCAAGGGCTATGGCTACACCTTC. Amino acid sequence: CASSRQAKGYGYTF.